This TCR beta chain was captured in a study of blood T cells in healthy people across ages (dated by TCRdb to the mid-2010s). At the level of the whole study: In model experiments, roughly one uniquely barcoded TCR beta cDNA molecule per two T cells was captured by template switching. To avoid experimental bias, donors of different ages were distributed randomly across sequencing lanes. To track age-related changes in TCR beta repertoire diversity, the study relied on deep sequencing normalized with unique cDNA molecular identifiers. The donors were split into four age groups: young (average about 15 years), middle-aged (nearly 40), aged (about 62) and long-lived (approximately 80). For two donors (one aged 18 to 29 and one aged 80 or older), the study analyzed two additional independent replicas of 1 million unique cDNA reads from the same blood draw.

Library construction relied on 5' RACE. Sequencing instrument: Illumina HiSeq 2500. A second PCR of about 6 to 11 cycles was performed with a sample-barcoded 5' primer and a J-beta primer mix. Each TCR beta cDNA molecule received a unique molecular identifier from a template-switch 5' adaptor carrying 12 random nucleotides. At least 2.5 million CDR3-containing paired-end reads were obtained from each sample. First-strand cDNA was synthesized from all RNA with the Mint cDNA synthesis kit, primed by a TRBC-specific oligonucleotide. After uracil-DNA glycosylase treatment, a first 18-cycle PCR used universal primers M1SS and BC2_uni_R on all cDNA. The source study handled its data this way. For normalization, 1 million high-quality reads, each with a distinct molecular identifier, were randomly selected from each sample. Reads sharing molecular identifiers were discarded rather than binned into consensus sequences. MiTCR, run with a Q25 quality threshold and the strictest error-elimination algorithm, handled CDR3 identification, clonotype clustering and error correction. A nonparametric unseen species model with Euler transformation was used to estimate a lower bound on total TCR beta diversity. TCRdb reprocessed the public reads (quality trimming at Q25 with fastp, clone calling with MiXCR) and kept in-frame beta chains. Merged by CDR3 protein, the rows form single entries marked with the most common genes and DNA. The V and J calls were not made by the authors but by TCRdb's processing. Recorded for this sample are about 730,000 distinct CDR3 sequences; roughly 41% of them occurred a single time. The ten largest clones take up about 20% of the sample.

This clonotype was detected only a few times. Its antigen is not yet known. Base qualities were left out, and no much larger clone turns up one base away. The roughly 42 donors, aged about 6 to 100 years, were systemically healthy Caucasian individuals from Russia. Each donor gave approximately 9.3 milliliters of peripheral blood, collected into EDTA-treated Vacutainer tubes. Ficoll-Paque density-gradient centrifugation was used to isolate PBMCs, with at least 7 million per sample. Total RNA was extracted from PBMCs with Trizol reagent, with at least 5 micrograms obtained per sample. Naive CD45RAhigh/CD27high T cell percentages were measured by flow cytometry on a PBMC aliquot from every donor. Study-level results and caveats: The CMV infection status of donors was not known, potentially confounding age-related changes in expanded clonotypes. Compared with the aged group, the long-lived group had more naive CD4+ T cells, fewer expanded clones and increased TCR diversity, a pattern suggesting age selection. A strong correlation was found between observed TCR beta diversity and the percentage of naive T cells measured by flow cytometry. Observed TCR beta diversity per million T cells fell roughly linearly with age, and a significant reduction was already apparent by age around 40. Bulk unsorted PBMC profiling prevented conclusive comparison of naive and antigen-experienced compartments. Estimates of total diversity from one million sequenced T cells were regarded as lower bounds and underestimates.

The receptor comes from a woman aged 55-69 years in good health. Sequenced: blood.

The sequenced DNA is TGTGCCAGCAGCCAAGACGGCTTGAACACTGAAGCTTTCTTT. Protein translation: CASSQDGLNTEAFF. Recombination linked TRBV4-2 to TRBJ1-1; the D gene remains uncertain. Per the germline V gene, LGHNA is the CDR1 and YNFKEQ is the CDR2. Including the terminal cysteine and phenylalanine, the CDR3 comprises 14 residues. Of the read, only the CDR3 DNA is kept; its 42 bases are in frame from base 1. V and J are truncated by 0 bases and 0 bases respectively, leaving an intervening sequence of 5 bases.